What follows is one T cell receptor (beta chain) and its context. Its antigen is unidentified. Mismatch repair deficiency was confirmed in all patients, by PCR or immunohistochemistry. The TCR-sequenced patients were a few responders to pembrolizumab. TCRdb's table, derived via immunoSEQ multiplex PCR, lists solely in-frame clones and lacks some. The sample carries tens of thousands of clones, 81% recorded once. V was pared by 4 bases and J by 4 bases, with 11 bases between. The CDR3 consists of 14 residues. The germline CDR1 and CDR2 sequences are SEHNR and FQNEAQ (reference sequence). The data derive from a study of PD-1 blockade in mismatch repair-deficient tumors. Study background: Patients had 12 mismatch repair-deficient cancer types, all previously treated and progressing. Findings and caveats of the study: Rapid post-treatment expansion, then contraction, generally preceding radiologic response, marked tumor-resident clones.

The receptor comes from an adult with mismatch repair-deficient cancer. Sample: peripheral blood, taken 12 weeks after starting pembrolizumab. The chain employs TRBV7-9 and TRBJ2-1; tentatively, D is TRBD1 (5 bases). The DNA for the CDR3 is TGTGCCAGCAGCTCTGGGGCGCTGTACAATGAGCAGTTCTTC. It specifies CASSSGALYNEQFF.